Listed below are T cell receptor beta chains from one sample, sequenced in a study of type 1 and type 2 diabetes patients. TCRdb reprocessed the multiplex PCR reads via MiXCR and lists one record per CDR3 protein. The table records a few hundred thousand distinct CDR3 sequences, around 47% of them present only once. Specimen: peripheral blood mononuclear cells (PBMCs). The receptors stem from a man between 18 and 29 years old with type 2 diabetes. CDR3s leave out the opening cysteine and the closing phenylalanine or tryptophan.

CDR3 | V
ASSVSGSTNNEQF | TRBV9
ASSQEDRAYGYT | TRBV4-1
SVLKGTEAF | TRBV29-1
ASSTHRLGTGGGQPQH | TRBV19
ASSLVGKSEQF | TRBV5-6
ASSQDMQSGRAYEQY | TRBV4-3
ASSGLGPPSPLH | TRBV25-1
ASSLGQGDTDTQY | TRBV28
GSSDLELSYEQY | TRBV2
ASSLGGAGELS | TRBV10-2
ASSQVDQNSPLH | TRBV4-2
ASSSQGGTNEKLF | TRBV7-8
ASSYSRDRDSYEQY | TRBV7-8
ASSLLWWDIQSGELF | TRBV7-2
ASSGTGGMNTEAF | TRBV19
ASSQKAPSSGNTIY | TRBV14